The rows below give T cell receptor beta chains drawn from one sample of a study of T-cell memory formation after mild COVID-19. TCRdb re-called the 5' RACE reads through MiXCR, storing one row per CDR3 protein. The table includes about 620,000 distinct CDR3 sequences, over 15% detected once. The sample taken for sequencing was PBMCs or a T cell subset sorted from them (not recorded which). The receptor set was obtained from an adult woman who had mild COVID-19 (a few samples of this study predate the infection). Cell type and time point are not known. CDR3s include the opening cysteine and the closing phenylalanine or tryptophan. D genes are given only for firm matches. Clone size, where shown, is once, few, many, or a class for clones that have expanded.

CDR3 protein: CASSPRVAGDHEQFF; CDR3 DNA: TGTGCCAGCAGCCCGAGGGTAGCGGGAGATCATGAGCAGTTCTTC; D gene: TRBD2; J gene: TRBJ2-1; clone size: few; V gene: TRBV5-4
CDR3 protein: CASSGQGVYGYTF; CDR3 DNA: TGCGCCAGCAGCGGACAGGGGGTCTATGGCTACACCTTC; D gene: TRBD1; J gene: TRBJ1-2; clone size: few; V gene: TRBV5-1
CDR3 protein: CASSHRVSGANVLTF; CDR3 DNA: TGTGCCAGCAGCCACAGGGTCTCTGGGGCCAACGTCCTGACTTTC; D gene: .; J gene: TRBJ2-6; clone size: .; V gene: TRBV7-2
CDR3 protein: CASSLAPDLSYEQYF; CDR3 DNA: TGTGCCAGCAGCTTAGCCCCGGACCTCTCCTACGAGCAGTACTTC; D gene: .; J gene: TRBJ2-7; clone size: .; V gene: TRBV7-2
CDR3 protein: CASSLDAGGITDTQYF; CDR3 DNA: TGTGCCAGCAGCTTAGATGCAGGGGGCATCACAGATACGCAGTATTTT; D gene: TRBD1; J gene: TRBJ2-3; clone size: .; V gene: TRBV7-6
CDR3 protein: CAWSTSGSDNEQFF; CDR3 DNA: TGTGCCTGGTCTACTAGCGGGAGTGATAATGAGCAGTTCTTC; D gene: TRBD2; J gene: TRBJ2-1; clone size: .; V gene: TRBV30
CDR3 protein: CASSLGGGSIYEQYF; CDR3 DNA: TGTGCCAGCAGTTTGGGTGGGGGCAGCATCTACGAGCAGTACTTC; D gene: .; J gene: TRBJ2-7; clone size: .; V gene: TRBV12-3/TRBV12-4
CDR3 protein: CSAPGVGADTQYF; CDR3 DNA: TGCAGTGCGCCGGGGGTGGGCGCAGATACGCAGTATTTT; D gene: .; J gene: TRBJ2-3; clone size: .; V gene: TRBV20-1
CDR3 protein: CASSYGGKLNTGELFF; CDR3 DNA: TGTGCCAGCAGTTACGGTGGGAAACTCAACACCGGGGAGCTGTTTTTT; D gene: .; J gene: TRBJ2-2; clone size: .; V gene: TRBV6-2/TRBV6-3
CDR3 protein: CASSQGLAGVDEQFF; CDR3 DNA: TGCGCCAGCAGCCAAGGGTTAGCGGGAGTGGATGAGCAGTTCTTC; D gene: TRBD2; J gene: TRBJ2-1; clone size: few; V gene: TRBV4-3